Listed below are T cell receptor beta chains from one sample, sequenced in a study of blood T cell repertoires in COVID-19. Generated by immunoSEQ multiplex PCR, the TCRdb table keeps only in-frame clones and is missing some. The repertoire consists of about 52,000 clones, with approximately 80% occurring once and the leading ten covering about 9.9%. The sample taken for sequencing was peripheral blood. These receptors came from a man aged 80 or over with COVID-19, enrolled during active disease. The CDR3 runs from the conserved cysteine through the conserved F or W. The D gene is left open where the match is weak. Expanded clones get a size class; other rows say once, few or many, or leave the size out.

TRBJ2-5 - - TRBV6-6 TGTGCCAGCAGTTATCCCTTAGGGCTAGCGGAGACCCAGTACTTC CASSYPLGLAETQYF
TRBJ1-2 - - TRBV5-1 TGCGCCAGCAGACTGGCGTACGACAGGCTTAACTATGGCTACACCTTC CASRLAYDRLNYGYTF
TRBJ1-2 TRBD1 few TRBV6-5 TGTGCCAGCAGTCGCGGGACAGGGGGTTTTGGCTACACCTTC CASSRGTGGFGYTF
TRBJ1-2 - - TRBV10-3 TGTGCCATCAGTGACGCTTGGGTGGAGATCTCTAATGGCTACACCTTC CAISDAWVEISNGYTF
TRBJ1-2 - - TRBV7-2 TGTGCCAGCAGCTTACAAGGCGGATACGATGGCTACACCTTC CASSLQGGYDGYTF
TRBJ2-1 TRBD2 - TRBV4-3 TGCGCCAGCAGCCAAGAACCTAGCGGGGCCTACAATGAGCAGTTCTTC CASSQEPSGAYNEQFF
TRBJ1-2 - - TRBV4-3 TGCGCCAGCAGCCAAGGTAGAGGCTACTCTAACTATGGCTACACCTTC CASSQGRGYSNYGYTF
TRBJ2-1 TRBD1 - TRBV10-3 TGTGCCATCAGGGATTCGACAGGGTCTGGGGATGAGCAGTTCTTC CAIRDSTGSGDEQFF
TRBJ1-1 - - TRBV4-1 TGCGCCAGCAGCCAGTCAGGGGCCTTGATCACTGAAGCTTTCTTT CASSQSGALITEAFF
TRBJ2-2 - few TRBV11-2 TGTGCCACCCCGCCCCTCCCCGGGACAAACACCGGGGAGCTGTTTTTT CATPPLPGTNTGELFF
TRBJ2-1 TRBD2 - TRBV7-8 TGTGCCAGCAGCTTCGGCGGGAGTTACAATGAGCAGTTCTTC CASSFGGSYNEQFF
TRBJ1-3 - - TRBV21-1 TGTGCCAGCAGCAGGCCCGGGACAGGGGAGATTGGAAACACCATATATTTT CASSRPGTGEIGNTIYF
TRBJ1-1 TRBD1 - TRBV6-5 TGTGCCAGCAGGTACAGGGGGTACATGAACACTGAAGCTTTCTTT CASRYRGYMNTEAFF
TRBJ2-6 - - TRBV5-1 TGCGCCAGCAGCTATGCAGGACAGTATCCTGGGGCCAACGTCCTGACTTTC CASSYAGQYPGANVLTF
TRBJ2-3 - - TRBV5-1 TGCGCCAGCAGCCTACCAGAGGGGGTCGAAGCAGATACGCAGTATTTT CASSLPEGVEADTQYF
TRBJ2-1 TRBD2 - TRBV6-2/TRBV6-3 TGTGCCAGCAGTTATACTAGCGGGAGGAGAAATGAGCAGTTCTTC CASSYTSGRRNEQFF
TRBJ1-6 - few TRBV6-5 TGTGTAAGTGGGGAGAGTGGTTCACCCCTCCACTTT CVSGESGSPLHF
TRBJ1-3 TRBD1 - TRBV27 TGTGCCAGCAGTTTACGCTACAGGGGACGGGACACCATATATTTT CASSLRYRGRDTIYF
TRBJ2-2 - - TRBV7-2 TGTGCCAGCAGCACAGAGACCGGGGAGCTGTTTTTT CASSTETGELFF
TRBJ2-3 TRBD1 - TRBV5-4 TGTGCCAGCAGCATACCGACAGGGGGCATAGAGAGAACAGATACGCAGTATTTT CASSIPTGGIERTDTQYF
TRBJ2-3 TRBD1 - TRBV19 TGTGCCAGTAGGCAAACCGGGACAGCAAGCACAGATACGCAGTATTTT CASRQTGTASTDTQYF
TRBJ2-3 TRBD2 - TRBV6-5 TGTGCCAGCAGTTACTCGGCGGGAGGGGTAGATACGCAGTATTTT CASSYSAGGVDTQYF
TRBJ1-2 - - TRBV4-1 TGCGCCAGCAGCCGGGAGGGTTGGACACCCGAAGCTAACTATGGCTACACCTTC CASSREGWTPEANYGYTF
TRBJ2-5 TRBD2 - TRBV6-5 TGTGCCAGCAGGACGACTAGCGGGAGTGTGGAGACCCAGTACTTC CASRTTSGSVETQYF
TRBJ2-7 TRBD1 - TRBV10-3 TGTGCCATCATGGGACAGGGTCTAAGCTCCTACGAGCAGTACTTC CAIMGQGLSSYEQYF
TRBJ1-2 TRBD1 - TRBV9 TGTGCCAGCAGCGTAGCTGGACAGGGGGCGCGGAAAGGTGGCTACACCTTC CASSVAGQGARKGGYTF
TRBJ2-3 TRBD1 - TRBV5-1 TGCGCCAGCGGCTTGACAGGGAAGGAGTACGCAGATACGCAGTATTTT CASGLTGKEYADTQYF
TRBJ2-7 - - TRBV7-2 TGTGCCAGCAGCTTAGTGGCGGGGCCCTACGAGCAGTACTTC CASSLVAGPYEQYF
TRBJ2-7 - - TRBV6-5 TGTGCCAGCAGCAACACAGGAGTCGAGCAGTACTTC CASSNTGVEQYF
TRBJ2-7 TRBD2 few TRBV27 TGTGCCAGCAGCCAGATGGGACTAGCGCTCTCCTACGAGCAGTACTTC CASSQMGLALSYEQYF
TRBJ2-2 TRBD1 few TRBV5-1 TGCGCCAGCAGCTACGACAGGGCCGGAGAGCTGTTTTTT CASSYDRAGELFF
TRBJ1-2 TRBD1 - TRBV4-3 TGCGCCAGCAGCCAAGATCCCCTCGGGACAGACTATGGCTACACCTTC CASSQDPLGTDYGYTF
TRBJ2-3 TRBD2 - TRBV19 TGTGCCAGTAGTATCTGGACTAGCGGCACAGATACGCAGTATTTT CASSIWTSGTDTQYF
TRBJ1-1 TRBD1 - TRBV4-3 TGCGCCAGCAGCCATCCGACAGGGGGTAGGGCTGAAGCTTTCTTT CASSHPTGGRAEAFF